What follows are 25 T cell receptor beta chains derived from one specimen sequenced in a study of regulatory T cells in long-lasting Graves disease (dated by TCRdb to about 2021). Library construction relied on multiplex PCR. Sequencing was carried out with an Illumina HiSeq 4000. iRepertoire HTBI primers and Arm-PCR amplification of CDR3 regions were used to construct TCR beta libraries. TCRdb itself trimmed the public reads at Q25 with fastp, ran MiXCR and retained productive beta chains. Entries that share a CDR3 protein sequence are merged under the most common genes and DNA. The sample contains about 440,000 distinct CDR3 sequences, roughly 15% of them found a single time. Around 23% of the sample is taken by the ten largest. The intended sense of this specimen's time point label: newly diagnosed GD, antithyroid drugs for less than 3 months. For both TCR sequencing and RNA sequencing, RNA was extracted from PBMCs in TRIzol.

The sample was also reused in another study, on T cells in Graves' hyperthyroidism and ophthalmopathy.

The sample consisted of peripheral blood mononuclear cells (PBMCs), taken at new diagnosis, from a patient treated with antithyroid drugs. The receptor source for this set is a woman aged 18 to 35 with Graves disease. Donor details come from another sample of the same person, matched by shared clones.

This clonotype was picked up a small number of times. CDR3 sequence reads: CASTRTSGGYTF. The CDR3 DNA reads TGTGCCAGCACTCGGACATCGGGGGGCTACACCTTC. The gene calls are TRBV6-1 and TRBJ1-2, with D possibly matching TRBD1 (5 bases). Germline lookup yields CDR1 MNHNS and CDR2 SASEGT. The V and J ends lost 7 bases and 8 bases respectively, with 14 bases between them. The CDR3 sequence is 12 residues long.

Many counts were recorded for this clonotype. This chain connects TRBV7-3 to TRBJ2-1; 8 nucleotides match TRBD2. Germline CDR1 and CDR2: SGHTA and FQGTGA. The CDR3 is 14 amino acids. V lost 5 bases, J lost 4 bases, and 4 bases stayed unmatched. CDR3 sequence reads: CASSRGLGYNEQFF. CDR3 nucleotides: TGTGCCAGCAGCCGGGGACTAGGTTACAATGAGCAGTTCTTC.

This clonotype occurred many times. This chain uses TRBV2 with TRBJ1-4, with a possible D match to TRBD1 (6 bases). This CDR3 has 12 amino acids. Trimming shortened V by 1 base and J by 13 bases, and 10 bases separated the two germline ends. CDR1 is SNHLY, CDR2 FYNNEI, per germline. CDR3 DNA: TGTGCCAGCAGTGAAGAAGCCAGGGGACTGTTTTTT. It codes for CASSEEARGLFF. The full variable domain, rest sourced from reference TRBV2 and TRBJ1-4, is EPEVTQTPSHQVTQMGQEVILRCVPISNHLYFYWYRQILGQKVEFLVSFYNNEISEKSEIFDDQFSVERPDGSNFTLKIRSTKLEDSAMYFCASSEEARGLFFGSGTQLSVL.

The chain combines TRBV5-1 with TRBJ2-4; D is unclear. CDR3 length: 12 amino acids. V was pared by 4 bases and J by 10 bases, with 12 bases between. Germline loops: CDR1 SGHRS, CDR2 YFSETQ. The CDR3 reads CASSPLLGIQYF. CDR3 nucleotides: TGCGCCAGCAGCCCGTTGCTGGGTATTCAGTACTTC.

On this clonotype: A much larger clone lies one base from this, so it may be a read error. The rearrangement joins TRBV27 to TRBJ1-5; D is perhaps TRBD1 (6 bases). The germline V gene has CDR1 MNHEY and CDR2 SMNVEV (reference sequence). CDR3 length: 13 residues. The CDR3 loop reads CAIAMTGNQSQHF. CDR3 nucleotide sequence: TGTGCCATAGCAATGACAGGTAATCAGTCCCAGCATTTT.

The table lists this clonotype with a few counts. The V call is TRBV6-6, the J call TRBJ2-7; D remains ambiguous. The V end lost 0 bases, the J end lost 3 bases, and 6 bases lay between the germline ends. The V gene's germline CDR1 is MNHNY and CDR2 SVGAGI (reference sequence). The CDR3 is 13 amino acids. The CDR3: CASSYSTNYEQYF. CDR3 DNA sequence: TGTGCCAGCAGTTACTCGACCAACTACGAGCAGTACTTC.

In its sample, this clonotype was seen many times. The V and J genes are TRBV7-2 and TRBJ2-3, with D unresolved. There are 15 residues in the CDR3. The V and J ends lost 2 bases and 0 bases respectively, with 9 bases between them. In germline, CDR1 is SGHTA, CDR2 FQGNSA. The DNA of the CDR3 is TGTGCCAGCAGCTTATGGGGTGCTAGCACAGATACGCAGTATTTT. As protein: CASSLWGASTDTQYF.

About this clonotype itself: A much larger clone sits a single nucleotide away, making a read error possible. J is TRBJ2-1 and V is TRBV29-1, with 9 bases identical to TRBD1. V shed 8 bases, J shed 5 bases, and the junction held 7 bases outside the gene matches. Germline CDR1 SQVTM, CDR2 ANQGSEA. CDR3 size: 13 residues. The CDR3 spells CSFRDREDNEQFF. Here the CDR3 DNA reads TGCAGCTTCCGGGACAGGGAAGACAATGAGCAGTTCTTC.

This clonotype was counted a few times. The chain has TRBV3-1 and TRBJ2-7, with 8 bases aligning to TRBD1. Germline V gene data show CDR1 as LGHDT and CDR2 as YNNKEL (reference sequence). This CDR3 is 15 amino acids long. Losses at the gene ends were 3 bases for V and 2 bases for J; bases not matched to a gene: 6. CDR3 loop: CASSHSDRVTYEQYF. The CDR3 nucleotides read TGTGCCAGCAGCCATTCGGACAGGGTAACCTACGAGCAGTACTTC.

The chain employs TRBV4-3 and TRBJ2-6; D not certain. Looked up from germline, CDR1 is LGHNA and CDR2 is YSLEER. V shed 0 bases and J shed 0 bases, with 12 bases lying between them. This CDR3 contains 18 residues. The CDR3 region has the DNA TGCGCCAGCAGCCAAGACCCCTCATTCTTCTCTGGGGCCAACGTCCTGACTTTC. Translated: CASSQDPSFFSGANVLTF.

This clonotype was seen many times. Here the CDR3 reads CASSGTSGPTGYEQYF. The CDR3 DNA sequence: TGTGCCAGCAGCGGGACTAGCGGGCCGACAGGGTACGAGCAGTACTTC. The chain has TRBV13 and TRBJ2-7; 12 bases match TRBD2. This CDR3 is built from 16 residues. CDR1 is PRHDT and CDR2 is FYEKMQ in the germline V gene (reference sequence). Trimming took 5 bases from V and 4 from J; bases not matched to a gene: 9.

This clonotype occurred many times. This rearrangement joins TRBV2 to TRBJ2-7, with unresolved D. V was clipped by 4 bases and J by 2 bases, with 9 bases between them. The CDR3 consists of 13 residues. Germline V gives CDR1 SNHLY, CDR2 FYNNEI. The CDR3 loop reads CASSVTVPYEQYF. In nucleotides, the CDR3 is TGTGCCAGCAGTGTCACGGTCCCCTACGAGCAGTACTTC.

This clonotype was seen many times. This chain links TRBV18 with TRBJ2-1; TRBD1 matches 11 bases. This CDR3 is built from 16 residues. The ends lost 6 bases at V and 6 bases at J; junction bases unmatched: 10. Germline loops: CDR1 KGHSH, CDR2 LQKENI. The CDR3 DNA is TGTGCCAGCTCGAGAACCGGGACAGGGGGGCCCAATGAGCAGTTCTTC. Protein product: CASSRTGTGGPNEQFF.

The rearrangement uses TRBV20-1 and TRBJ1-6; 7 positions match TRBD1. The germline gives CDR1 DFQATT, CDR2 SNEGSKA (reference sequence). CDR3 length equals 17 residues. V shed 0 bases, J shed 1 base, and the junction held 6 bases outside the gene matches. CDR3 DNA sequence: TGCAGTGCTAGAGAAGTACACAGGGGTTCCTATAATTCACCCCTCCACTTT. Residues: CSAREVHRGSYNSPLHF.

The V gene is TRBV20-1, the J gene TRBJ2-5; D not resolved. Per the germline V gene, CDR1 is DFQATT and CDR2 is SNEGSKA (reference sequence). The CDR3 has 10 residues. V was pared by 7 bases and J by 1 base, with 4 bases between. Here the CDR3 DNA reads TGCAGTGGGTTCCAAGAGACCCAGTACTTC. Its protein product is CSGFQETQYF.

This clonotype turned up a few times. The chain combines TRBV6-1 with TRBJ2-6; D ambiguous. CDR3 length: 15 residues. Germline loops: CDR1 MNHNS, CDR2 SASEGT. V lost 5 bases to trimming and J lost 2 bases, with 10 bases between them. CDR3 amino acids: CASSTVAPGANVLTF. The CDR3 DNA sequence: TGTGCCAGCAGTACTGTAGCCCCTGGGGCCAACGTCCTGACTTTC.

This clonotype has just a few counts. The V call is TRBV11-1, the J call TRBJ2-5; no definite D call. CDR3 length equals 18 residues. Deletions cut 2 bases from V and 1 base from J, with 20 bases between. Per the germline V gene, CDR1 is SGHAT and CDR2 is FQDESV (reference sequence). The CDR3 DNA follows: TGTGCCAGCAGCTTAAATGGAGTGGGAAGGGCCTCCCAAGAGACCCAGTACTTC. Translation gives CASSLNGVGRASQETQYF. The full variable domain, completed using reference TRBV11-1 and TRBJ2-5, is EAEVAQSPRYKITEKSQAVAFWCDPISGHATLYWYRQILGQGPELLVQFQDESVVDDSQLPKDRFSAERLKGVDSTLKIQPAELGDSAMYLCASSLNGVGRASQETQYFGPGTRLLVL.

The table lists this clonotype with many counts. This sequence joins TRBV28 and TRBJ2-3, with TRBD2 as a possible D gene (6 bases). TRBJ2-1 matches the DNA end more closely, so the J call is doubtful. This CDR3 has 14 amino acids. Germline CDR1 MDHEN, CDR2 SYDVKM. CDR3 coding DNA: TGTGCCAGCAAGAGAACAGCCGGGACTCCCAAGCAGTTCTTC. Protein sequence: CASKRTAGTPKQFF.

This clonotype showed up just a few times. The chain links TRBV3-1 to TRBJ2-2; 9 nucleotides agree with TRBD2. CDR3 length: 16 residues. Germline V gene data show CDR1 as LGHDT and CDR2 as YNNKEL (reference sequence). V was pared by 4 bases and J by 4 bases, with 7 bases of the junction left unmatched. CDR3: CASSPLGGRATGELFF. CDR3 DNA sequence: TGTGCCAGCAGCCCCCTGGGCGGGAGGGCCACCGGGGAGCTGTTTTTT. The full variable domain, its missing parts supplied by reference TRBV3-1 and TRBJ2-2, is DTAVSQTPKYLVTQMGNDKSIKCEQNLGHDTMYWYKQDSKKFLKIMFSYNNKELIINETVPNRFSPKSPDKAHLNLHINSLELGDSAVYFCASSPLGGRATGELFFGEGSRLTVL.

The chain couples TRBV19 to TRBJ1-2; 7 nucleotides line up with TRBD1. The CDR3 spans 14 residues. V gave up 6 bases and J gave up 2 bases; unmatched junction bases: 6. Germline V lookup: CDR1 LNHDA, CDR2 SQIVND (reference sequence). CDR3 nucleotides: TGTGCCAGTAGAACTCCGGGACAGAACTATGGCTACACCTTC. It specifies CASRTPGQNYGYTF.

This sequence joins TRBV4-1 and TRBJ1-5; TRBD1 is a possible D gene (5 bases). The germline V and J ends were trimmed by 0 bases and 0 bases, with 12 bases remaining between them. Germline CDR1 is MGHRA and CDR2 is YSYEKL. The length of the CDR3 is 17 residues. CDR3 residues: CASSQDHRRNSNQPQHF. CDR3 DNA sequence: TGCGCCAGCAGCCAAGATCACAGGCGGAATAGCAATCAGCCCCAGCATTTT.

The chain joins TRBV7-2 to TRBJ1-5; 10 nucleotides line up with TRBD1. Germline CDR1 is SGHTA and CDR2 is FQGNSA. The CDR3 length is 15 residues. V was clipped by 1 base and J by 8 bases; unmatched bases: 5. CDR3 region: CASSLGTGGGKPQHF. CDR3 in DNA: TGTGCCAGCAGCTTAGGGACAGGGGGTGGGAAGCCCCAGCATTTT.

There are many counts of this clonotype. This chain links TRBV12-3 or TRBV12-4 with TRBJ2-7; 7 bases fit TRBD2. Trimming removed 4 bases from V and 0 bases from J; junction bases left unmatched: 18. The length of the CDR3 is 19 residues. The CDR3 DNA reads TGTGCCAGCAGTTCTAAGTGGGTGGCGGGAGAAGGGAGCTCCTACGAGCAGTACTTC. Translating gives CASSSKWVAGEGSSYEQYF.

The table lists this clonotype with many counts. The J gene is TRBJ2-1, the V gene TRBV28; D is undetermined. V gave up 3 bases and J gave up 5 bases, with 11 bases separating them. The CDR3 length is 14 residues. Germline V CDR1 and CDR2: MDHEN, SYDVKM. CDR3 loop: CASSFSYSNNEQFF. CDR3 in DNA: TGTGCCAGCAGTTTTTCGTACAGTAACAATGAGCAGTTCTTC.

This clonotype occurred many times. The chain employs TRBV27 and TRBJ2-3, with a tentative D call TRBD2 (6 bases). Trimming took 5 bases from V and 2 from J, leaving 20 bases between them. Germline V lookup: CDR1 MNHEY, CDR2 SMNVEV (reference sequence). The CDR3 has 17 residues. CDR3 nucleotides: TGTGCCAGCAGTGCATGGGGCCTGACTAGATTCACAGATACGCAGTATTTT. Translation gives CASSAWGLTRFTDTQYF.